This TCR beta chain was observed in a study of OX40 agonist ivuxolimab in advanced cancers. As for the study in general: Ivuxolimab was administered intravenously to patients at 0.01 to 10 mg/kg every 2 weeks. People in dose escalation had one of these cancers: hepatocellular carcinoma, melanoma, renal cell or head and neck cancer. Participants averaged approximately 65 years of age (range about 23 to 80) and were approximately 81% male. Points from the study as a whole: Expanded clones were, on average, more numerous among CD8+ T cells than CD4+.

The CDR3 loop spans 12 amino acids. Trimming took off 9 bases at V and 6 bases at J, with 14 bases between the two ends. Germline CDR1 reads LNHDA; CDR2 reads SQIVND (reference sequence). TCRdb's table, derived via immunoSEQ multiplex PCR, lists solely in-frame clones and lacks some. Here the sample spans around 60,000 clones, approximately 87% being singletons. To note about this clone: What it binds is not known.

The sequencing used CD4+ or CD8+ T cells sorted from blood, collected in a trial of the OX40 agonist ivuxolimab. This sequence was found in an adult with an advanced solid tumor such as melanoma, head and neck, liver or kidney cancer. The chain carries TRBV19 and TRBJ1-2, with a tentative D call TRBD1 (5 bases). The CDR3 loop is CASRGDRDGYTF. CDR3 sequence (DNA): TGTGCCAGCCGCGGGGACCGGGATGGCTACACCTTC.